Given below is one TCR beta chain in context. The antigen is unknown. Germline loops: CDR1 MGHDK, CDR2 SYGVNS. The CDR3 totals 17 residues. The germline V and J ends were trimmed by 8 bases and 4 bases, with 23 bases remaining between them. The sample comes from a study of Graves' ophthalmopathy and Graves' hyperthyroidism. Researchers turned away patients with other autoimmune diseases, uncontrolled infections, pregnancy or lactation. Thyroid ultrasound, orbital computed tomography, TRAb, serum thyroxine and clinical symptoms formed the basis of diagnosis. Overall study results and limits: In blood appeared most of the expanded thyroid clonotypes whose frequency exceeded 0.001.

Amplified TCR beta CDR3 regions were obtained using RNA transcripts as template. HTBI primers were employed in first-round RT-PCR, then a second-round multiplex PCR followed. In TCRdb, the multiplex PCR reads were re-called with MiXCR into one record per CDR3 protein. The sample consists of about 740,000 distinct CDR3 sequences, 40% of them appearing once. The clonotype originates from an adult man with Graves' ophthalmopathy. The source material was peripheral blood. This chain uses TRBV25-1 with TRBJ2-2, with a tentative D call TRBD2 (7 bases). In DNA, the CDR3 is TGTGCCAGCGGCTTTGGGAGGGGGTTCACGATCACCGGGGAGCTGTTTTTT. Its protein is CASGFGRGFTITGELFF.